The 30 T cell receptor beta chains in this list originate from one sample, sequenced in a study of cytomegalovirus exposure and HLA in healthy donors. PCR amplification relied on 60 Vbeta primers (plus 13 Jbeta primers). Only in-frame clones appear in the TCRdb table, and some are missing; sequencing was by immunoSEQ multiplex PCR. The sample has under 250,000 clones; around 78% are singletons. Sequenced: PBMCs. These receptor sequences come from a man aged 25 to 40 in good health and CMV-seronegative.

This clone appeared a single time. The V call is TRBV19, the J call TRBJ2-6; weak D call: TRBD1 (5 bases). The ends were cut back, 3 bases at V and 17 bases at J, with 14 bases in the middle. The CDR3 totals 12 residues. Germline V gives CDR1 LNHDA, CDR2 SQIVND (reference sequence). CDR3 residues: CASSIHSGSVTF. Written as DNA, the CDR3 is TGTGCCAGTAGTATTCATTCAGGGTCCGTGACTTTC.

This chain joins TRBV28 and TRBJ1-2; 7 bases agree with TRBD1. The CDR3 extends over 14 amino acids. The J segment lost 4 bases and the V segment lost 1 base, leaving 3 bases of the junction unmatched. The germline V gene encodes CDR1 MDHEN and CDR2 SYDVKM. CDR3 region: CASSLSGGSYGYTF. The CDR3 DNA is TGTGCCAGCAGTTTATCAGGGGGAAGCTATGGCTACACCTTC.

The CDR3 bases are TGTGCCAGTTCTATTGCGCCTTCCGAGCAGTACTTC. Its protein product is CASSIAPSEQYF. The chain uses TRBV2 and TRBJ2-7; D is undetermined. The CDR3 contains 12 residues. The V end was cut by 9 bases, the J end by 6 bases, with 15 bases between. CDR1 and CDR2 from the germline V gene are SNHLY and FYNNEI.

The chain carries TRBV27 and TRBJ2-2; 9 bases match TRBD1. With 0 bases clipped from V and 6 bases from J, the junction kept 5 bases outside the gene matches. The CDR3 runs 16 residues. Germline V gives CDR1 MNHEY, CDR2 SMNVEV (reference sequence). Here the CDR3 DNA reads TGTGCCAGCAGTTTATCCACCGGGACAGGGTCCGGGGAGCTGTTTTTT. It translates to CASSLSTGTGSGELFF.

The chain joins TRBV5-5 to TRBJ2-3; 7 nucleotides line up with TRBD2. This CDR3 spans 16 amino acids. V shed 0 bases and J 1 base; nucleotides not matched to a gene: 5. Germline values: CDR1 SGHKS, CDR2 YYEKEE (reference sequence). CDR3 region: CASSLAPSGRTDTQYF. In nucleotides, the CDR3 is TGTGCCAGCAGCTTGGCTCCTAGCGGTCGCACAGATACGCAGTATTTT.

This clone was counted between two and nine times. V usage is TRBV28 and J usage is TRBJ1-1; unclear D gene. Germline CDR1 and CDR2: MDHEN and SYDVKM. Trimming pared 2 bases from V and 7 bases from J, leaving 5 bases between. The CDR3 totals 11 residues. DNA for the CDR3: TGTGCCAGCAGTTTACAACATGAAGCTTTCTTT. Translating it yields CASSLQHEAFF. Full variable domain (missing parts from reference TRBV28 and TRBJ1-1): DVKVTQSSRYLVKRTGEKVFLECVQDMDHENMFWYRQDPGLGLRLIYFSYDVKMKEKGDIPEGYSVSREKKERFSLILESASTNQTSMYLCASSLQHEAFFGQGTRLTVV.

The chain carries TRBV27 and TRBJ2-3; 12 positions match TRBD2. This CDR3 region has 15 residues. CDR1 is MNHEY and CDR2 is SMNVEV in the germline V gene (reference sequence). Unmatched junction bases numbered 6, after V lost 6 bases and J lost 5 bases. The CDR3 bases are TGTGCCAGCAGGACAGGGGGACTAGCGGGAGATACGCAGTATTTT. It yields the protein CASRTGGLAGDTQYF.

This clone turned up a few times. This chain uses TRBV5-1 with TRBJ2-5; no reliable D call. There are 11 residues in the CDR3. Germline lookup yields CDR1 SGHRS and CDR2 YFSETQ. The V end was cut by 7 bases, the J end by 5 bases, with 9 bases between. CDR3 protein: CASRPSETQYF. The CDR3 coding sequence is TGCGCCAGCCGTCCCTCGGAGACCCAGTACTTC.

The chain employs TRBV5-6 and TRBJ1-1; weak D call: TRBD1 (5 bases). The CDR3 is 16 residues long. Trimming removed 1 base from V and 3 bases from J, with 16 bases in between. The germline gives CDR1 SGHDT, CDR2 YYEEEE. The CDR3 nucleotides read TGTGCCAGCAGCTTGCGGGGGACCCGCTCGGACACTGAAGCTTTCTTT. It encodes CASSLRGTRSDTEAFF.

Comment on this clone: Likely a read error: the CDR3 ends without its conserved phenylalanine or tryptophan. The rearrangement joins TRBV10-1 to TRBJ1-2, with a weak D call TRBD1 (5 bases). The CDR3 extends over 13 amino acids. V lost 2 bases and J 6 bases, leaving 10 bases between the germline ends. Germline V lookup: CDR1 WNHNN, CDR2 SYGVQD (reference sequence). The chain's CDR3 is CASSEGRANGYTL. CDR3 coding DNA: TGCGCCAGCAGTGAGGGCAGGGCCAATGGCTACACCCTC.

This clone came up once. V usage is TRBV7-9 and J usage is TRBJ2-1; 9 bases map to TRBD1. The CDR3 spans 16 residues. Trimming removed 5 bases from V and 5 bases from J; junction bases left unmatched: 10. The germline CDR1 and CDR2 sequences are SEHNR and FQNEAQ (reference sequence). Here the CDR3 DNA reads TGTGCCAGCAGCCCACCCGGACAGGGGTCGGACAATGAGCAGTTCTTC. Protein: CASSPPGQGSDNEQFF.

The rearrangement uses TRBV6-4 and TRBJ2-7, with D tentatively TRBD1 (6 bases). Germline loops: CDR1 MRHNA, CDR2 SNTAGT. The V and J ends lost 7 bases and 0 bases respectively, with 13 bases between them. The CDR3 totals 14 residues. CDR3 sequence: CASILRTDSYEQYF. CDR3 DNA sequence: TGTGCCAGCATTCTTCGGACAGACTCCTACGAGCAGTACTTC.

The chain couples TRBV10-3 to TRBJ2-1, with 7 bases identical to TRBD1. Germline V lookup: CDR1 ENHRY, CDR2 SYGVKD. Losses at the gene ends were 0 bases for V and 7 bases for J; bases not matched to a gene: 6. This CDR3 has 15 residues. The CDR3 DNA reads TGTGCCATCAGTGAGTCTACAGGGGCGCGGAATGAGCAGTTCTTC. This encodes CAISESTGARNEQFF.

The chain recombines TRBV5-6 with TRBJ1-6, with 9 bases aligning to TRBD1. Trimming cost V 3 bases and J 9 bases; bases outside gene matches: 7. This CDR3 region has 15 residues. Germline V CDR1 and CDR2: SGHDT, YYEEEE. The CDR3 loop is CASSSGTGRSSPLHF. CDR3 nucleotides: TGTGCCAGCAGCTCAGGGACAGGGCGTAGTTCACCCCTCCACTTT.

CDR3 protein: CATSRDPGTSGSLGEQYF. The CDR3 DNA is TGTGCCACCAGCAGAGATCCCGGGACTAGCGGGAGTTTGGGCGAGCAGTACTTC. The rearrangement links TRBV15 to TRBJ2-7; 14 positions agree with TRBD2. This CDR3 has 18 residues. Germline CDR1 is LNHNV and CDR2 is YYDKDF (reference sequence). V shed 0 bases, J shed 6 bases, and the junction held 10 bases outside the gene matches.

This rearrangement joins TRBV5-6 to TRBJ1-5; the D gene is possibly TRBD1 (6 bases). Trimming took 2 bases from V and 1 from J, leaving 16 bases between them. This CDR3 comprises 17 residues. The V gene's germline CDR1 is SGHDT and CDR2 YYEEEE. CDR3 sequence (DNA): TGTGCCAGCAGCTTTCGGGTCGGGGGGCCGAGCAATCAGCCCCAGCATTTT. It is translated as CASSFRVGGPSNQPQHF.

The chain recombines TRBV6-4 with TRBJ2-1; D might be TRBD2 (7 bases). The CDR3 runs to 14 residues. V was cut by 0 bases and J by 8 bases, with 11 bases left in between. In germline, CDR1 is MRHNA, CDR2 SNTAGT. CDR3 sequence: CASSDSGGGDEQFF. The DNA of the CDR3 is TGTGCCAGCAGTGACTCAGGGGGGGGCGATGAGCAGTTCTTC.

In this sample, this clone turned up a few times. The rearrangement uses TRBV7-6 and TRBJ2-7, with D possibly matching TRBD1 (6 bases). V lost 5 bases and J lost 3, with 17 bases in between. The CDR3 length is 15 residues. Per the germline V gene, CDR1 is SGHVS and CDR2 is FNYEAQ. CDR3 protein: CASSSSRGLDYEQYF. CDR3 bases: TGTGCCAGCAGCAGTAGCAGGGGTCTTGACTACGAGCAGTACTTC.

This clone was counted between two and nine times. The J gene is TRBJ1-1, the V gene TRBV10-2; tentative D call: TRBD1 (6 bases). Deletions cut 2 bases from V and 6 bases from J, with 22 bases between. The germline CDR1 and CDR2 sequences are WSHSY and SAAADI. CDR3 length equals 17 residues. CDR3 sequence reads: CASSETAGVVGNAEAFF. In DNA, the CDR3 is TGCGCCAGCAGTGAGACGGCAGGGGTCGTAGGAAATGCTGAAGCTTTCTTT.

The chain recombines TRBV27 with TRBJ2-7, with TRBD1 matching 7 bases. V shed 6 bases, J shed 3 bases, and the junction held 11 bases outside the gene matches. CDR1 and CDR2 from the germline V gene are MNHEY and SMNVEV (reference sequence). The CDR3 contains 15 residues. CDR3 sequence (DNA): TGTGCCAGCAGGCCGGGACAGTTAATGATCTACGAGCAGTACTTC. It translates to CASRPGQLMIYEQYF.

The gene calls are TRBV4-1 and TRBJ2-3; 7 bases map to TRBD1. The J segment lost 1 base and the V segment lost 5 bases, leaving 3 bases of the junction unmatched. Germline V CDR1 and CDR2: MGHRA, YSYEKL. The CDR3 spans 14 residues. The CDR3 DNA sequence: TGCGCCAGCAGCTGGGACAGCGGCACAGATACGCAGTATTTT. Translation gives CASSWDSGTDTQYF.

The V gene is TRBV5-1, the J gene TRBJ2-1; no definite D call. Trimming took off 3 bases at V and 0 bases at J, with 10 bases between the two ends. Germline lookup yields CDR1 SGHRS and CDR2 YFSETQ. This CDR3 has 15 residues. The CDR3, as DNA: TGCGCCAGCAGCTCCGGCGGAACCTCCTACAATGAGCAGTTCTTC. This codes for CASSSGGTSYNEQFF.

The V call is TRBV29-1, the J call TRBJ2-3; 8 bases line up with TRBD2. Trimming removed 7 bases from V and 11 bases from J; junction bases left unmatched: 11. CDR1 SQVTM and CDR2 ANQGSEA come from the germline V gene. This CDR3 has 12 residues. The CDR3 bases are TGCAGCGCCACAATGGGGACTAGTATGCAGTATTTT. Protein: CSATMGTSMQYF.

This clone was counted between two and nine times. This chain connects TRBV6-1 to TRBJ1-5, with 8 bases lining up with TRBD1. CDR1 MNHNS and CDR2 SASEGT come from the germline V gene. The ends lost 1 base at V and 3 bases at J; junction bases unmatched: 2. The CDR3 has 15 amino acids. The CDR3 here is CASSEVGQVNQPQHF. The DNA for the CDR3 is TGTGCCAGCAGTGAAGTGGGACAGGTCAATCAGCCCCAGCATTTT.

J is TRBJ2-6 and V is TRBV5-1; D might be TRBD1 (5 bases). Germline-derived CDR1 and CDR2 are SGHRS and YFSETQ. This CDR3 is 17 amino acids long. Trimming removed 1 base from V and 0 bases from J, with 11 bases in between. The CDR3 region has the DNA TGCGCCAGCAGCTTGACAGGCGCCCTCTCTGGGGCCAACGTCCTGACTTTC. It codes for CASSLTGALSGANVLTF.

This clone was observed once. The chain joins TRBV19 to TRBJ1-1; D is unresolved. Germline V gene sequence: CDR1 LNHDA, CDR2 SQIVND (reference sequence). The germline V and J ends were trimmed by 1 base and 2 bases, with 5 bases remaining between them. The CDR3 length is 13 residues. The CDR3, as DNA: TGTGCCAGTAGTATAGCCTACAACACTGAAGCTTTCTTT. Residues: CASSIAYNTEAFF.

The V call is TRBV25-1, the J call TRBJ1-4; tentatively, D is TRBD1 (5 bases). The CDR3 runs to 12 residues. Germline assignment: CDR1 MGHDK and CDR2 SYGVNS. The germline V and J ends were trimmed by 7 bases and 8 bases, with 11 bases remaining between them. Here the CDR3 reads CASNQGGEKLFF. CDR3 nucleotides: TGTGCCAGCAACCAGGGCGGAGAAAAACTGTTTTTT.

The V call is TRBV7-4, the J call TRBJ2-4; D uncertain. The ends were cut back, 4 bases at V and 0 bases at J, with 16 bases in the middle. Looked up from germline, CDR1 is SGHVT and CDR2 is SQSDAQ. CDR3 length equals 17 residues. For the CDR3, the DNA is TGTGCCAGCAGCTCCGACCGGAGCCCTCTAGCCAAAAACATTCAGTACTTC. Its protein is CASSSDRSPLAKNIQYF.

The chain has TRBV11-2 and TRBJ1-2; 12 bases are shared with TRBD1. CDR1 SGHAT and CDR2 FQNNGV come from the germline V gene. The CDR3 spans 16 residues. J was trimmed by 6 bases and V by 4 bases; bases with no gene match: 9. CDR3 DNA: TGTGCCAGCAGCTCCCAGGGAGGGACAGGGGGCCATGGCTACACCTTC. Residues: CASSSQGGTGGHGYTF. Drawing the rest from reference TRBV11-2 and TRBJ1-2, the complete variable domain is EAGVAQSPRYKIIEKRQSVAFWCNPISGHATLYWYQQILGQGPKLLIQFQNNGVVDDSQLPKDRFSAERLKGVDSTLKIQPAKLEDSAVYLCASSSQGGTGGHGYTFGSGTRLTVV.

The chain couples TRBV5-1 to TRBJ2-5; TRBD2 is a possible D gene (5 bases). This CDR3 contains 15 residues. Germline V gene data show CDR1 as SGHRS and CDR2 as YFSETQ. V gave up 0 bases and J gave up 5 bases, with 14 bases separating them. The CDR3 is CASSLGARGWETQYF. Here the CDR3 DNA reads TGCGCCAGCAGCTTGGGAGCCCGGGGTTGGGAGACCCAGTACTTC.